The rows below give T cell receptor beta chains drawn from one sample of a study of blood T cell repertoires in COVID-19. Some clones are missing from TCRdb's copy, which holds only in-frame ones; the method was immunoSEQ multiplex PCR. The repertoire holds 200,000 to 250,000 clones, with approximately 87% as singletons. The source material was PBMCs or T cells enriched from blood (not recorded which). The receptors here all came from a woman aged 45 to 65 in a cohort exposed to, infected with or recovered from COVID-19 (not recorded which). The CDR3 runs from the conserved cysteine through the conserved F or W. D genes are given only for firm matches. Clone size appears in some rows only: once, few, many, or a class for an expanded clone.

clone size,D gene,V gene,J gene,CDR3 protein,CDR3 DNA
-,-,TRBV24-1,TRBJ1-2,CATPRYGYTF,TGTGCCACCCCCCGTTATGGCTACACCTTC
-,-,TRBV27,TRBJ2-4,CASSLYNRGLAKNIQYF,TGTGCCAGCAGTTTATACAACCGGGGACTAGCCAAAAACATTCAGTACTTC
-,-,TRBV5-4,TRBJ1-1,CASSPRRGEAFF,TGTGCCAGCAGCCCCCGGAGGGGTGAAGCTTTCTTT
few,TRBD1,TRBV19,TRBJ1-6,CASQTGVDSPLHF,TGTGCCAGTCAGACAGGGGTTGATTCACCCCTCCACTTT
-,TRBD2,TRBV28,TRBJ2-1,CASSLGEGIAEQFF,TGTGCCAGCAGTTTAGGGGAGGGAATTGCTGAGCAGTTCTTC
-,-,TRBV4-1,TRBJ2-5,CASSQEGRLQETQYF,TGCGCCAGCAGCCAAGAGGGGCGGCTACAAGAGACCCAGTACTTC
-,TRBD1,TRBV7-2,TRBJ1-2,CASSLAQGAAGYTF,TGTGCCAGCAGCTTAGCGCAGGGGGCGGCTGGCTACACCTTC
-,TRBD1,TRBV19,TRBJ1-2,CASTRGQPPYGYTF,TGTGCCAGTACAAGGGGACAGCCTCCTTATGGCTACACCTTC
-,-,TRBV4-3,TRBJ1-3,CASSQDAVRGRNTIYF,TGCGCCAGCAGCCAAGATGCGGTCCGGGGAAGAAACACCATATATTTT
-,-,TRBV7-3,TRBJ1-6,CASSQTGSSPLHF,TGTGCCAGCAGCCAAACAGGGTCATCACCCCTCCACTTT
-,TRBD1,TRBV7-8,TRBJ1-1,CASSLANRGQGTEAFF,TGTGCCAGCAGCTTAGCAAACAGGGGGCAGGGTACTGAAGCTTTCTTT
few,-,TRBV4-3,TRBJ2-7,CASSQEVSRQLSKSYEQYF,TGCGCCAGCAGCCAAGAAGTGTCGCGACAGCTTAGCAAGTCCTACGAGCAGTACTTC
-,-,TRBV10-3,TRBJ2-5,CAISESGSQETQYF,TGTGCCATCAGTGAGTCCGGGAGCCAAGAGACCCAGTACTTC
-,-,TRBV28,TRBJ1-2,CATASRYYAFLYYGYTF,TGTGCCACCGCCTCCCGGTATTACGCCTTCCTCTACTATGGCTACACCTTC
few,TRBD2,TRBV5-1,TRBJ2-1,CASSFSSGGFNEQFF,TGCGCCAGCAGCTTCTCAAGCGGGGGCTTCAATGAGCAGTTCTTC
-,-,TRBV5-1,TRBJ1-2,CASGGSDYGYTF,TGCGCCAGCGGGGGGTCGGACTATGGCTACACCTTC
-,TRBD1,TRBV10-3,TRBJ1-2,CAISGNFDRGWSGYTF,TGTGCCATCAGTGGAAATTTCGACAGGGGATGGTCTGGCTACACCTTC
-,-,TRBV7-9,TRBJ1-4,CASSLDAGEKLFF,TGTGCCAGCAGCTTAGACGCGGGTGAAAAACTGTTTTTT
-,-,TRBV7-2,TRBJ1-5,CASSLVWGPYQPQHF,TGTGCCAGCAGCCTCGTATGGGGGCCCTATCAGCCCCAGCATTTT
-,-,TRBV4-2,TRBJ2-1,CASSPEPVTGLGEQFF,TGTGCCAGCAGCCCAGAGCCTGTCACAGGTTTGGGTGAGCAGTTCTTC
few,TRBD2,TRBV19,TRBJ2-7,CASSNFRTSGGYEQYF,TGTGCCAGTAGCAACTTCCGGACTAGCGGGGGTTACGAGCAGTACTTC
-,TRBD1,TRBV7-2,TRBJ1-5,CASSLAQGGRQPQHF,TGTGCCAGCAGCTTAGCACAGGGGGGCCGACAGCCCCAGCATTTT
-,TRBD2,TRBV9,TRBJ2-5,CASSVAGGQETQYF,TGTGCCAGCAGCGTAGCGGGGGGCCAAGAGACCCAGTACTTC
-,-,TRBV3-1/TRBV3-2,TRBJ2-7,CASSQYQYEQYF,TGTGCCAGCAGCCAATATCAGTACGAGCAGTACTTC
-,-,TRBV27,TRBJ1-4,CASSIGTGLGGEKLFF,TGTGCCAGCAGTATCGGGACGGGACTCGGGGGGGAAAAACTGTTTTTT
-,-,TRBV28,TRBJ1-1,CASSLGSLDTEAFF,TGTGCCAGCAGTCTAGGGAGTTTGGACACTGAAGCTTTCTTT
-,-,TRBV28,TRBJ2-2,CASMSRSGVAGELFF,TGTGCCAGCATGTCCCGTTCAGGGGTTGCCGGGGAGCTGTTTTTT
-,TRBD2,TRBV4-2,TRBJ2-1,CASSPETLAGARREQFF,TGTGCCAGCAGCCCCGAGACCCTAGCGGGGGCCCGGCGAGAGCAGTTCTTC
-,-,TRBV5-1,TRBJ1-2,CASIPTPGSDGYTF,TGCGCCAGCATCCCCACTCCAGGGTCCGATGGCTACACCTTC
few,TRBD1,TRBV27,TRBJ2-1,CASSSDRVAINEQFF,TGTGCCAGCAGTTCCGACAGGGTCGCGATCAATGAGCAGTTCTTC
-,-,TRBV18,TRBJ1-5,CASSPGGGVVRPQHF,TGTGCCAGCTCACCGGGAGGCGGGGTGGTTCGGCCCCAGCATTTT
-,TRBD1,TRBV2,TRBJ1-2,CASSLETGVTYGYTF,TGTGCCAGCAGTTTAGAAACAGGGGTCACCTATGGCTACACCTTC
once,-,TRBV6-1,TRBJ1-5,CASSEAGRGPQHF,TGTGCCAGCAGTGAAGCGGGGCGGGGGCCCCAGCATTTT
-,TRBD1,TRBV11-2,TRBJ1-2,CASSPSLGQGLNYGYTF,TGTGCCAGCAGCCCTTCCCTCGGACAGGGCCTTAACTATGGCTACACCTTC
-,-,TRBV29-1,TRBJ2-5,CSVGARFAETQYF,TGCAGCGTTGGGGCCAGGTTCGCAGAGACCCAGTACTTC
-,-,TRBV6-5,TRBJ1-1,CASSRQGMNTEAFF,TGTGCCAGCAGTCGTCAGGGGATGAACACTGAAGCTTTCTTT
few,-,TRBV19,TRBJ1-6,CASRQRESPLHF,TGTGCCAGTAGACAGAGGGAATCACCCCTCCACTTT
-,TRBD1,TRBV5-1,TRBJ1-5,CASSWGQGEGQPQHF,TGCGCCAGCAGCTGGGGACAGGGCGAAGGTCAGCCCCAGCATTTT
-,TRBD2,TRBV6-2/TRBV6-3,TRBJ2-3,CASSPLAGGTDTQYF,TGTGCCAGCAGCCCACTAGCGGGGGGCACAGATACGCAGTATTTT
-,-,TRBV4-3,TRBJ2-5,CASSQDGGPRETQYF,TGCGCCAGCAGCCAAGATGGCGGTCCAAGAGAGACCCAGTACTTC
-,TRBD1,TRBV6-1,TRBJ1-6,CASSEAGAGGLLHF,TGTGCCAGCAGTGAAGCCGGGGCAGGGGGCCTCCTCCACTTT
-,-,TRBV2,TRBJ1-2,CASSQGNYGYTF,TGTGCCAGCAGTCAGGGGAACTATGGCTACACCTTC